These T cell receptor beta chains were read from a single sample in a study of T cells in Graves' hyperthyroidism and ophthalmopathy. TCRdb reanalysed the multiplex PCR reads using MiXCR and keeps one entry per CDR3 protein. This table holds roughly 300,000 distinct CDR3 sequences, about 15% found once. Sequencing used blood. These TCRs come from a woman in her 30s with Graves' hyperthyroidism. CDR3s include the opening cysteine and the closing phenylalanine or tryptophan. The D gene is left open where the match is weak. Clone size is stated in some rows and not others, as once, few, many or a class when expanded.

TGTGCCAGCAGGGTCGGGGGGCCTAGCACAGATACGCAGTATTTT	CASRVGGPSTDTQYF	-	TRBV28	many	TRBJ2-3
TGCAGTGTACCCAGCGGGAGGGCCGCGGGTGAGCAGTTCTTC	CSVPSGRAAGEQFF	TRBD2	TRBV20-1	-	TRBJ2-1
TGTGCCAGCAGCCTTGGACCCCCCAATGAGCAGTTCTTC	CASSLGPPNEQFF	-	TRBV11-2	-	TRBJ2-1
TGTGCCAGCAACAGGGACGTAGACGAGACCCAGTACTTC	CASNRDVDETQYF	-	TRBV6-1	few	TRBJ2-5
TGTGCCAGCTCAGCCCCCGACAGGGGATACACTGAAGCTTTCTTT	CASSAPDRGYTEAFF	TRBD1	TRBV18	-	TRBJ1-1
TGCAGCGCTTATACAGGGGCCTCCAGAGATACGCAGTATTTT	CSAYTGASRDTQYF	TRBD1	TRBV29-1	few	TRBJ2-3
TGTGCCAGCAGCCACGAAACTAGCGGGAGGTACTACAATGAGCAGTTCTTC	CASSHETSGRYYNEQFF	TRBD2	TRBV7-9	many	TRBJ2-1
TGTGCCAGCAGCTCCCCCACAGGGGGCCGTGGCTACACCTTC	CASSSPTGGRGYTF	TRBD1	TRBV7-8	few	TRBJ1-2
TGTGCCAGCAGCTGGGATGTCTTGGAGCAGTACTTC	CASSWDVLEQYF	-	TRBV7-9	many	TRBJ2-7
TGCAGTGCTAGTAGCGGGAGCTCCTACAATGAGCAGTTCTTC	CSASSGSSYNEQFF	TRBD2	TRBV20-1	many	TRBJ2-1
TGTGCCACGGGCGTTTACAATGAGCAGTTCTTC	CATGVYNEQFF	-	TRBV15	many	TRBJ2-1
TGCAGCGCGGCAAGTCGGGGCATGAACACTGAAGCTTTCTTT	CSAASRGMNTEAFF	-	TRBV29-1	once	TRBJ1-1
TGTGCCTGGAGTAGAATGAGAGGGATCGACAATTCACCCCTCCACTTT	CAWSRMRGIDNSPLHF	-	TRBV30	-	TRBJ1-6
TGTGCCAGCAGCTTAGCAGTTTCGACACCTTACTCCTACGAGCAGTACTTC	CASSLAVSTPYSYEQYF	-	TRBV11-2	-	TRBJ2-7
TGTGCCAGCAGCGCACAGTTCTCTGGTGGAGATGGCTACACCTTC	CASSAQFSGGDGYTF	-	TRBV7-2	many	TRBJ1-2
TGTGCCAGCAGCGGGGGACTAGCGGGAGATGAAGTCACAGATACGCAGTATTTT	CASSGGLAGDEVTDTQYF	TRBD2	TRBV12-3/TRBV12-4	-	TRBJ2-3
TGTGCCAGCAGCGTAGATGGAGGGATGGAGACCCAGTACTTC	CASSVDGGMETQYF	-	TRBV9	few	TRBJ2-5
TGCAGTGCTAGAGATCTGAGACAGGCCCCTCCCTACGAGCAGTACTTC	CSARDLRQAPPYEQYF	-	TRBV20-1	many	TRBJ2-7
TGCAGTGCTCTAAGCGTGGGGGGGAGCTCCTACAATGAGCAGTTCTTC	CSALSVGGSSYNEQFF	TRBD2	TRBV20-1	-	TRBJ2-1
TGTGCCAGCAGCCAAGAGTGGGGCTCCTACAATGAGCAGTTCTTC	CASSQEWGSYNEQFF	-	TRBV3-1	few	TRBJ2-1
TGTGCCAGCAGTGAATCCATGGGGCAGGATGAAGCTTTCTTT	CASSESMGQDEAFF	-	TRBV2	many	TRBJ1-1
TGCGCCAGCAGCTTGGTAGGACCCGGCTACGAGCAGTACTTC	CASSLVGPGYEQYF	-	TRBV5-1	few	TRBJ2-7
TGTGCCAGCGGGGTTAGCTTTTCCTACGAGCAGTACTTC	CASGVSFSYEQYF	-	TRBV12-3/TRBV12-4	-	TRBJ2-7
TGTGCCAGCAGTCCCCAGCGGGAGGCGAAGTACTTC	CASSPQREAKYF	TRBD2	TRBV13	-	TRBJ2-5
TGTGCCAGCAGCTTGGGCTACAACAATGAGCAGTTCTTC	CASSLGYNNEQFF	-	TRBV11-2	few	TRBJ2-1
TGTGCCAGCAGCCAGACAGGGATCAAGGGGGTCAGCACAGATACGCAGTATTTT	CASSQTGIKGVSTDTQYF	TRBD1	TRBV6-4	-	TRBJ2-3
TGCAGTGCTAGTTCGGACAGTTCGGTTGAAGCTTTCTTT	CSASSDSSVEAFF	-	TRBV20-1	many	TRBJ1-1
TGTGCCAGCAGTCGAGGGTGGAGTTCACCCCTCCACTTT	CASSRGWSSPLHF	-	TRBV28	many	TRBJ1-6
TGTGCCAGCAGTTTCCCTCGGACAGGCAAGATGAACACTGAAGCTTTCTTT	CASSFPRTGKMNTEAFF	TRBD1	TRBV28	many	TRBJ1-1
TGTGCCAGCACACTAAAGCGAGGGGAGCGGAGAGCCGGGGAGCTGTTTTTT	CASTLKRGERRAGELFF	-	TRBV6-2/TRBV6-3	-	TRBJ2-2
TGCAGCGTACGGAGGCAGGGAGGAAACAATGAGCAGTTCTTC	CSVRRQGGNNEQFF	-	TRBV29-1	many	TRBJ2-1
TGTGCCAGCCCGGAAGGGGACACGGGCAATCAGCCCCAGCATTTT	CASPEGDTGNQPQHF	-	TRBV27	few	TRBJ1-5
TGTGCCAGCAGCCTCACGGCAACAAGCTCTGGGGCCAACGTCCTGACTTTC	CASSLTATSSGANVLTF	-	TRBV9	few	TRBJ2-6
TGTGCCAGCAGCTTCACAGGGGTTGGGCAGTTCTTC	CASSFTGVGQFF	TRBD1	TRBV12-3/TRBV12-4	few	TRBJ2-1
TGTGCCAGCAGCCAAGACTGGACCTCTGGAAACACCATATATTTT	CASSQDWTSGNTIYF	-	TRBV5-6	-	TRBJ1-3
TGTGCCAGCAGCTTAGGGGTAGGCACAGATACGCAGTATTTT	CASSLGVGTDTQYF	-	TRBV7-2	few	TRBJ2-3
TGTGCCAGCAGCTTAGCGATAGGGTTTAACACTGAAGCTTTCTTT	CASSLAIGFNTEAFF	-	TRBV11-2	many	TRBJ1-1
TGTGCCAGTAGTCTCATGCGGGAGGGCAACAATGAGCAGTTCTTC	CASSLMREGNNEQFF	TRBD2	TRBV19	few	TRBJ2-1
TGTGCCAGCAGTGCCCCGGTTCACGTCAGCCAAGAGACCCAGTACTTC	CASSAPVHVSQETQYF	-	TRBV25-1	-	TRBJ2-5
TGTGCCAGCTCACCTTCCCCTAGCACAGATACGCAGTATTTT	CASSPSPSTDTQYF	-	TRBV18	-	TRBJ2-3
TGTGCCAGCAGTGGGGTATTTGCGGGACGGTACAATGAGCAGTTCTTC	CASSGVFAGRYNEQFF	-	TRBV2	many	TRBJ2-1
TGTGCCAGCAGTTCGCCGGGACAGGGCTCTGGAAACACCATATATTTT	CASSSPGQGSGNTIYF	TRBD1	TRBV28	many	TRBJ1-3
TGTGCCAGTAGTATAATCCCCGGGGCGCGGGGCACTGAAGCTTTCTTT	CASSIIPGARGTEAFF	-	TRBV19	few	TRBJ1-1
TGTGCCTGGAGTGTACGCGAGGGGGATAATTATGGCTACACCTTC	CAWSVREGDNYGYTF	-	TRBV30	many	TRBJ1-2
TGCAGTGCCGGGCGTGGCGGGAGGGCCCCAGATACGCAGTATTTT	CSAGRGGRAPDTQYF	TRBD2	TRBV20-1	few	TRBJ2-3
TGTGCCAGCACTCTAAAGCAGCTCAATGAGCAGTTCTTC	CASTLKQLNEQFF	-	TRBV12-3/TRBV12-4	many	TRBJ2-1
TGTGCCAGCAGCTCCGGGACTTCCCCTCAGACCCAGTACTTC	CASSSGTSPQTQYF	-	TRBV7-9	many	TRBJ2-5
TGTGCCACCAGTGATGCGAATAGCGGGAGCTCCTACAATGAGCAGTTCTTC	CATSDANSGSSYNEQFF	TRBD2	TRBV24-1	few	TRBJ2-1
TGTGCCAGCAGCTCCGCGGGACAGCTCACAGATACGCAGTATTTT	CASSSAGQLTDTQYF	-	TRBV11-3	many	TRBJ2-3
TGTGCCACCAGTGACCCCTACGCTTGGTCCACGGAGACCCAGTACTTC	CATSDPYAWSTETQYF	-	TRBV24-1	few	TRBJ2-5